The entry below describes one TCR beta chain. The antigen is unknown. These data belong to a study of cytomegalovirus exposure and HLA in healthy donors. In the study overall: Out of about 360 genotyped donors, about 81% belonged to the Caucasian-associated ancestry cluster. General study results and limits: Most likely, a cluster of highly shared sequence variants arose as a sequencing artifact. Later work found that TCR association rates differed between HLA loci; DRB1 had the most and HLA-C the fewest. Available immune exposure information was restricted to CMV serostatus only.

This PCR relied on a set of 60 Vbeta primers and 13 Jbeta primers. The data were produced by immunoSEQ multiplex PCR, yet TCRdb's version contains in-frame clones alone and is incomplete. The table has 84,000 or so clones, roughly 80% seen once. This clonotype was sampled from a man aged 25-40 years in good health and CMV-seronegative. Sequences were obtained from PBMCs.

CDR3 DNA: TGTGCCAGCTCAGAACAGGGAGACAATGAGCAGTTCTTC. Protein: CASSEQGDNEQFF. The chain is built from TRBV18 and TRBJ2-1, with D possibly TRBD1 on 6 matching bases. Germline V gene sequence: CDR1 KGHSH, CDR2 LQKENI. V dropped 5 bases and J dropped 5 bases, with 10 bases sitting between them. This CDR3 comprises 13 residues.